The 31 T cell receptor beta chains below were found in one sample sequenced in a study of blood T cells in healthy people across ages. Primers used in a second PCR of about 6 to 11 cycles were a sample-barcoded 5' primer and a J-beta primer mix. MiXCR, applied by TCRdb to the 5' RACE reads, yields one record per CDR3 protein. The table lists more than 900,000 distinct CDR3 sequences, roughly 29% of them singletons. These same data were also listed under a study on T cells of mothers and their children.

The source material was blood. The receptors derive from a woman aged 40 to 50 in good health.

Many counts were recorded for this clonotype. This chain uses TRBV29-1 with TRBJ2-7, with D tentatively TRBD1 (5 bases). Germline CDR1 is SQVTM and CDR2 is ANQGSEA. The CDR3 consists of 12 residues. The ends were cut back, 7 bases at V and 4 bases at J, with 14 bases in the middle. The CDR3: CSARVLGYEQYF. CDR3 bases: TGCAGCGCCAGGGTTTTGGGGTACGAGCAGTACTTC.

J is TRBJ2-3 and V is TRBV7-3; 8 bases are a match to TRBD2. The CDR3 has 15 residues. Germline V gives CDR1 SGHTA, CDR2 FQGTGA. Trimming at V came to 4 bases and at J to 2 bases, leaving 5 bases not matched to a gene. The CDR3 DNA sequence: TGTGCCAGCAGCTCTAGCGGGCTCAACACAGATACGCAGTATTTT. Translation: CASSSSGLNTDTQYF.

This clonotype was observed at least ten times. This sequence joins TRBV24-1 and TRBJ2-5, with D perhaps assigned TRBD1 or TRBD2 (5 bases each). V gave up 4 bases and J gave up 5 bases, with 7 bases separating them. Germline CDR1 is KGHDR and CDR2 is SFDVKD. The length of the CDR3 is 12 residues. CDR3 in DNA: TGTGCCACCAGTGACTGGGGGGAGACCCAGTACTTC. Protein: CATSDWGETQYF.

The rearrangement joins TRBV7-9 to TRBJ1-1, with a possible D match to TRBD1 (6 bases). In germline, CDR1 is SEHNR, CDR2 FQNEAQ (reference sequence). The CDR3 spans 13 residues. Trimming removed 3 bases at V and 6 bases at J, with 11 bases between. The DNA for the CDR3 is TGTGCCAGCAGCTTTTTGGGGGCGCCTGAAGCTTTCTTT. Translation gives CASSFLGAPEAFF.

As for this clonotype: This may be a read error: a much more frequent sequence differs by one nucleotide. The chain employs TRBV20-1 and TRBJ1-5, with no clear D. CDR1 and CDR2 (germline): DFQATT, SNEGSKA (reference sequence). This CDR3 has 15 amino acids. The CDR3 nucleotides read TGCGGTGCTAGCACCGGGTCCCTTAGCAATCAGCCCCAGCATTTT. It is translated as CGASTGSLSNQPQHF.

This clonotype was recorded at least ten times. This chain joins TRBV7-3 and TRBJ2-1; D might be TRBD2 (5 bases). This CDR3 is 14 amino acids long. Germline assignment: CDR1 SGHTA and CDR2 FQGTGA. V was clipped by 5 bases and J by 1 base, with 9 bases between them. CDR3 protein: CASSASGSYNEQFF. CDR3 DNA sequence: TGTGCCAGCAGCGCGAGCGGATCCTACAATGAGCAGTTCTTC.

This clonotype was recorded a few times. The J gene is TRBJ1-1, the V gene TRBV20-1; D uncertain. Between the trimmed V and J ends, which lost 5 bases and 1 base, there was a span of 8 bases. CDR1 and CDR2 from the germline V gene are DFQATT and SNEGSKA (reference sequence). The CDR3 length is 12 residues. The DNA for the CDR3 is TGCAGTGCTGCCAATCGGAACACTGAAGCTTTCTTT. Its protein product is CSAANRNTEAFF.

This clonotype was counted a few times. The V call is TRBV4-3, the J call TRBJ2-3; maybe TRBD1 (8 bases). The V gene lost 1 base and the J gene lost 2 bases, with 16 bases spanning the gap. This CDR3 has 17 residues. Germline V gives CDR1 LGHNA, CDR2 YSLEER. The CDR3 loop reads CASSQALQGDYTDTQYF. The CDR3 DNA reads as TGCGCCAGCAGCCAAGCCCTACAGGGGGACTACACAGATACGCAGTATTTT.

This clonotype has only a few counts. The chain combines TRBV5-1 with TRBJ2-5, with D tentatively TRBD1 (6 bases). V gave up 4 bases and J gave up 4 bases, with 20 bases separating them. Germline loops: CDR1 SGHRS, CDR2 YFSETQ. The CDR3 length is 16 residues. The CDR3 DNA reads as TGCGCCAGCAGCCTTGCGGTCTCCAAAGGGGGAGAGACCCAGTACTTC. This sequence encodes CASSLAVSKGGETQYF.

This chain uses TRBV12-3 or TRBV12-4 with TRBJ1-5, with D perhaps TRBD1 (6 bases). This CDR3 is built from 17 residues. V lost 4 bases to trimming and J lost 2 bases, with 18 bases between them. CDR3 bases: TGTGCCAGCAGTTCCGAGACAGGACTTATGGGCAATCAGCCCCAGCATTTT. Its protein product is CASSSETGLMGNQPQHF.

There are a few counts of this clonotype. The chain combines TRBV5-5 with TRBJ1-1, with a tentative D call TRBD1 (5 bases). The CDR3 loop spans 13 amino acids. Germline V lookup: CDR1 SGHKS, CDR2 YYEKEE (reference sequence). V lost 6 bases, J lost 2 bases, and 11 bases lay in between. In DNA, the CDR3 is TGTGCCAGCACCACTGGGGGAAACACTGAAGCTTTCTTT. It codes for CASTTGGNTEAFF. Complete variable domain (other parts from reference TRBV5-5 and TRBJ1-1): DAGVTQSPTHLIKTRGQQVTLRCSPISGHKSVSWYQQVLGQGPQFIFQYYEKEERGRGNFPDRFSARQFPNYSSELNVNALLLGDSALYLCASTTGGNTEAFFGQGTRLTVV.

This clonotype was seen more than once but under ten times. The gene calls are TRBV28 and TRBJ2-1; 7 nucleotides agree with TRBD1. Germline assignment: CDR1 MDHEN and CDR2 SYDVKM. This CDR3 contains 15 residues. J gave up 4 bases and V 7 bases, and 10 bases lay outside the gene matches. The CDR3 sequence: CASTTHRDSYNEQFF. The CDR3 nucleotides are TGTGCCAGCACCACCCACCGGGACAGTTACAATGAGCAGTTCTTC.

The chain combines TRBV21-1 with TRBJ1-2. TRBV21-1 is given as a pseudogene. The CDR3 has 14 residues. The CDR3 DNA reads TGTGCCAGCAGTCCTAATCTAGCTAACTATGGCTACACCTTC. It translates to CASSPNLANYGYTF.

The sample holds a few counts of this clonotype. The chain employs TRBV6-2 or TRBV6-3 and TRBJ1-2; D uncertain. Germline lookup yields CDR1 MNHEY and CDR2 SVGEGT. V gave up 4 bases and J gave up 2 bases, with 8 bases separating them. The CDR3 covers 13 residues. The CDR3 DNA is TGTGCCAGCAGTTGGATGGAAAACTATGGCTACACCTTC. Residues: CASSWMENYGYTF.

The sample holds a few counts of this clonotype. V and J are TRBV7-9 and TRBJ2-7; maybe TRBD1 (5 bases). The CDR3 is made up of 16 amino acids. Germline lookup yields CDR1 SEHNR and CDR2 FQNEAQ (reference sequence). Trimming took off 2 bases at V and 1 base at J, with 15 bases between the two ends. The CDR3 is CASSLRGSSGSYEQYF. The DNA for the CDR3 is TGTGCCAGCAGCTTAAGGGGTTCGTCAGGATCCTACGAGCAGTACTTC.

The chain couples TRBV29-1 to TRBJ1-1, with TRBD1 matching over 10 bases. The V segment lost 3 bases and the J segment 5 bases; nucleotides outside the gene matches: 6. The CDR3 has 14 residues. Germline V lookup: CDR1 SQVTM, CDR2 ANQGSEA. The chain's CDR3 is CSVDDRGLGTEAFF. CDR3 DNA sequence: TGCAGCGTTGACGACAGGGGGCTGGGGACTGAAGCTTTCTTT. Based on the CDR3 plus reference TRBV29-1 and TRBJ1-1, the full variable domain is SAVISQKPSRDICQRGTSLTIQCQVDSQVTMMFWYRQQPGQSLTLIATANQGSEATYESGFVIDKFPISRPNLTFSTLTVSNMSPEDSSIYLCSVDDRGLGTEAFFGQGTRLTVV.

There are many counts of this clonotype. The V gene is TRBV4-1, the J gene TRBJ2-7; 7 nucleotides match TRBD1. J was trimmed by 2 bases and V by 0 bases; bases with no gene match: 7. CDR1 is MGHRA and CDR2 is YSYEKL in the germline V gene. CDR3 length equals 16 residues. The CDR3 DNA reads TGCGCCAGCAGCCAAGATTGGGGGACAGTCCCCTACGAGCAGTACTTC. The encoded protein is CASSQDWGTVPYEQYF.

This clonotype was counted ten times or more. The CDR3 bases are TGTGCCACTACAGTCCCGGGACAGTTCTCTGGGGCCAACGTCCTGACTTTC. Protein: CATTVPGQFSGANVLTF. The chain is built from TRBV6-6 and TRBJ2-6, with 7 bases matching TRBD1. There are 17 residues in the CDR3. V lost 10 bases and J lost 0; bases outside the gene matches: 12. Germline CDR1 reads MNHNY; CDR2 reads SVGAGI (reference sequence).

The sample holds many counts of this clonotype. In nucleotides, the CDR3 is TGTGCCAGCAGTGCACAGGGGCCGGGAGAGACCCAGTACTTC. Protein product: CASSAQGPGETQYF. The chain couples TRBV6-1 to TRBJ2-5; 7 bases agree with TRBD1. The CDR3 has 14 amino acids. Looked up from germline, CDR1 is MNHNS and CDR2 is SASEGT. The V gene end was trimmed by 4 bases and the J gene end by 4 bases; junction bases not matched to a gene: 6.

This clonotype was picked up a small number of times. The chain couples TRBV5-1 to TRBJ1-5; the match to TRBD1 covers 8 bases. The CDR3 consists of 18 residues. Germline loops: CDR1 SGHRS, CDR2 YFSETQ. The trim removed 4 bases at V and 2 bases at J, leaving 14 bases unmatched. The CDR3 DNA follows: TGCGCCAGCAGCGTCCGGGACAGGACCCGGGATGGCAATCAGCCCCAGCATTTT. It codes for CASSVRDRTRDGNQPQHF. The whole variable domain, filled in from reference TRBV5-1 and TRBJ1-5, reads KAGVTQTPRYLIKTRGQQVTLSCSPISGHRSVSWYQQTPGQGLQFLFEYFSETQRNKGNFPGRFSGRQFSNSRSEMNVSTLELGDSALYLCASSVRDRTRDGNQPQHFGDGTRLSIL.

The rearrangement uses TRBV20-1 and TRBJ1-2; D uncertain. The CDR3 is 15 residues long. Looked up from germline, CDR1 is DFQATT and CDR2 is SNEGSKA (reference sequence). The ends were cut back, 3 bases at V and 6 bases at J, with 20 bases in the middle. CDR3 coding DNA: TGCAGTGCTAGTGCCCTTGCCGGTGGTTTAGATGGCTACACCTTC. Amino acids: CSASALAGGLDGYTF.

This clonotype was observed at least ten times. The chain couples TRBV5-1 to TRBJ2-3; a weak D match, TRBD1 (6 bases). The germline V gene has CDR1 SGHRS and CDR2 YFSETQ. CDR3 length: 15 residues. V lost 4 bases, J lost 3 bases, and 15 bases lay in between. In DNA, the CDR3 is TGCGCCAGCAGCGACCGGGACACAAGGACAGATACGCAGTATTTT. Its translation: CASSDRDTRTDTQYF.

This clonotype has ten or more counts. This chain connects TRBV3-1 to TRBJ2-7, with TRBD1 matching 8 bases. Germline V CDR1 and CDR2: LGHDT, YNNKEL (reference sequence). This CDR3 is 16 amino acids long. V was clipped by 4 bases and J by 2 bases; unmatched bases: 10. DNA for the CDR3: TGTGCCAGCAGCCCGGCCGGGACAGGCTTCACCTACGAGCAGTACTTC. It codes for CASSPAGTGFTYEQYF.

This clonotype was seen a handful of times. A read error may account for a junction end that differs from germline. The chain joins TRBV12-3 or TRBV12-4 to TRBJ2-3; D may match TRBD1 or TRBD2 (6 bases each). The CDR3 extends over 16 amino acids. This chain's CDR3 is CASRLGGLAPTDTQYF. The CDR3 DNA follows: TGTGCCAGCAGATTAGGGGGGCTAGCCCCGACAGATACGCAGTATTTT.

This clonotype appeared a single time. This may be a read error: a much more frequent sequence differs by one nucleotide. The CDR3: CASSPPGGAYNEQYF. The CDR3 coding sequence is TGTGCCAGCAGTCCACCAGGGGGCGCGTACAATGAGCAGTACTTC. The chain combines TRBV6-2 or TRBV6-3 with TRBJ2-1, with TRBD1 matching over 8 bases. The closer fit of TRBJ2-7 to the DNA end suggests the J call may be wrong. The CDR3 runs to 15 residues. The germline gives CDR1 MNHEY, CDR2 SVGEGT.

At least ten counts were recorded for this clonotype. The CDR3 nucleotides read TGTGCCATCAGTGAATCAGGGGGCGGGAACGAGCAGTACTTC. Encoded protein: CAISESGGGNEQYF. V gene TRBV10-3 combines with J gene TRBJ2-7; 8 nucleotides match TRBD1. The CDR3 is 14 amino acids. V trimming: 3 bases; J trimming: 5 bases; junction bases outside the gene matches: 6. Germline CDR1 is ENHRY and CDR2 is SYGVKD.

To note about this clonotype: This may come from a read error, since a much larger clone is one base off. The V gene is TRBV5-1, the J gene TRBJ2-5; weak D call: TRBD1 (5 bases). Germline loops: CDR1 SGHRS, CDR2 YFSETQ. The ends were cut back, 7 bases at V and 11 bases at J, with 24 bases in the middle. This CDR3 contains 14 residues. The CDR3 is CASRRVIQSNEQYF. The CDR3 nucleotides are TGCGCCAGCCGCAGGGTGATACAGTCCAATGAGCAGTACTTC.

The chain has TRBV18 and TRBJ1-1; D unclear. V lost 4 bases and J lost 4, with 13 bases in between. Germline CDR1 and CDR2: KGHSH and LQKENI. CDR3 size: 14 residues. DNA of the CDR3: TGTGCCAGCTCACTTTCCGGGGAGAGCACTGAAGCTTTCTTT. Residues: CASSLSGESTEAFF.

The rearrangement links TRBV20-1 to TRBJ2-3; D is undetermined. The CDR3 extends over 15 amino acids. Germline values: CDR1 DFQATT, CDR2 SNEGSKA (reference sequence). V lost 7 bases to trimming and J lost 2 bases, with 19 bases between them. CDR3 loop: CSEKGQEHSTDTQYF. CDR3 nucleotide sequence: TGCAGTGAGAAAGGCCAGGAGCATTCCACAGATACGCAGTATTTT.

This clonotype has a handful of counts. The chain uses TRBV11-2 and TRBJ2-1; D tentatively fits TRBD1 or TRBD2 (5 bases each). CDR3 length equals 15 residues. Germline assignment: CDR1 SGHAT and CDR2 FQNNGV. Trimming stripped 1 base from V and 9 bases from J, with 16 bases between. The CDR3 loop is CASSLAGPALGEQFF. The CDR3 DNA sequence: TGTGCCAGCAGCTTAGCGGGGCCCGCGCTCGGTGAGCAGTTCTTC.

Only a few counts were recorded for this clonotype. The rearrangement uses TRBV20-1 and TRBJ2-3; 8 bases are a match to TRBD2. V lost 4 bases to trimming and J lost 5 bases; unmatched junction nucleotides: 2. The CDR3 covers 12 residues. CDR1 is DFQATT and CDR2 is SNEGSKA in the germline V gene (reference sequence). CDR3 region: CSAIRGGDTQYF. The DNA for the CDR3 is TGCAGTGCTATCCGGGGGGGAGATACGCAGTATTTT.